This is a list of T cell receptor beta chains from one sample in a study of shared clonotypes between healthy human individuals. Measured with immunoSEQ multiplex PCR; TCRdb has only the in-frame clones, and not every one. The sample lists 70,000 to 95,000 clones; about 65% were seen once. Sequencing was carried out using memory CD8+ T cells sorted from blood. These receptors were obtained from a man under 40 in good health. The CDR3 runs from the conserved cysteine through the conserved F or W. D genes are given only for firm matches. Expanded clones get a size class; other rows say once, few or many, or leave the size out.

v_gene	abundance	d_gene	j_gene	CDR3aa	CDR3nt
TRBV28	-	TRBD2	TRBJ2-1	CATEGREKQFF	TGTGCCACCGAGGGGCGGGAGAAACAGTTCTTC
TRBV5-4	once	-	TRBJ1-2	CASSPDGNYGYTF	TGTGCCAGCAGCCCGGACGGTAACTATGGCTACACCTTC
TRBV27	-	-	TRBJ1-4	CASSDENEKLFF	TGTGCCAGCAGTGACGAAAATGAAAAACTGTTTTTT
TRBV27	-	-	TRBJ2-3	CASQSGRDTDTQYF	TGTGCCAGCCAAAGTGGGCGGGACACAGATACGCAGTATTTT
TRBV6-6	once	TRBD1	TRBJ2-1	CASSYSQGALLNEQFF	TGTGCCAGCAGTTACTCGCAGGGGGCTCTATTAAATGAGCAGTTCTTC
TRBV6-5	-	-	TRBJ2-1	CASSQGSYNEQFF	TGTGCCAGCAGCCAGGGCAGCTACAATGAGCAGTTCTTC
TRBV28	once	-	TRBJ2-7	CASSPTSYEQYF	TGTGCCAGCAGTCCAACCTCCTACGAGCAGTACTTC
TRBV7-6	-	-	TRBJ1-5	CASSLGGGGQPQHF	TGTGCCAGCAGCTTAGGGGGCGGGGGTCAGCCCCAGCATTTT
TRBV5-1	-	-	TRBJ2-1	CASSSLQGNEQFF	TGCGCCAGCAGCTCCCTACAGGGCAATGAGCAGTTCTTC
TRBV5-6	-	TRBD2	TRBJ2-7	CASSWGRGLAYEQYF	TGTGCCAGCAGCTGGGGTCGTGGACTAGCCTACGAGCAGTACTTC
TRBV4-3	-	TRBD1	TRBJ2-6	CASSHSQGSGANVLTF	TGCGCCAGCAGCCACTCACAGGGGTCTGGGGCCAACGTCCTGACTTTC
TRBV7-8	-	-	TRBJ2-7	CASSLPGDYEQYF	TGTGCCAGCAGCTTACCAGGAGACTACGAGCAGTACTTC
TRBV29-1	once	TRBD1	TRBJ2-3	CSCRQGGTDTQYF	TGCAGCTGTCGACAGGGTGGAACAGATACGCAGTATTTT
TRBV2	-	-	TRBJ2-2	CASRGAYPNTGELFF	TGTGCCAGCCGCGGGGCCTACCCGAACACCGGGGAGCTGTTTTTT
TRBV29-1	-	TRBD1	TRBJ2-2	CSVVLQGLTGELFF	TGCAGCGTCGTCCTACAGGGGCTCACCGGGGAGCTGTTTTTT
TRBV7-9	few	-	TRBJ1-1	CASSPTTQEDTEAFF	TGTGCCAGCAGCCCCACGACACAAGAGGACACTGAAGCTTTCTTT
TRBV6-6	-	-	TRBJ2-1	CASSYSTGKNEQFF	TGTGCCAGCAGTTACTCAACAGGGAAGAATGAGCAGTTCTTC
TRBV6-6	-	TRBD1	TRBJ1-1	CASRGTGVTEAFF	TGTGCCAGCAGAGGGACAGGGGTTACTGAAGCTTTCTTT
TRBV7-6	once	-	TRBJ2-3	CASSLALASTDTQYF	TGTGCCAGCAGCTTAGCGCTAGCGAGCACAGATACGCAGTATTTT
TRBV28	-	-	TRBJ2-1	CASAAYNEQFF	TGTGCCAGCGCGGCCTACAATGAGCAGTTCTTC
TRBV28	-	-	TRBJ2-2	CASSLGGPTNTGELFF	TGTGCCAGCAGTTTAGGCGGGCCGACGAACACCGGGGAGCTGTTTTTT
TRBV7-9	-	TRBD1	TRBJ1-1	CASSDDQDRGPFTEAFF	TGTGCCAGCAGCGACGACCAGGACAGGGGGCCGTTCACTGAAGCTTTCTTT
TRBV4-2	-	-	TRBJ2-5	CASSQDPGDIETQYF	TGTGCCAGCAGCCAAGATCCCGGGGACATCGAGACCCAGTACTTC
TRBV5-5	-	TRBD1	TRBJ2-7	CASSSPGQGTYEQYF	TGTGCCAGCAGCTCACCGGGACAGGGCACCTACGAGCAGTACTTC
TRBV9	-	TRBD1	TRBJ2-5	CASSSGQGWETQYF	TGTGCCAGCAGCTCAGGACAGGGATGGGAGACCCAGTACTTC
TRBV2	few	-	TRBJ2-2	CASSGFTTNTGELFF	TGTGCCAGCAGTGGGTTCACAACGAACACCGGGGAGCTGTTTTTT
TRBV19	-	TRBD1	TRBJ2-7	CASSGESGQPYEQYF	TGTGCCAGTAGTGGCGAATCGGGACAGCCCTACGAGCAGTACTTC
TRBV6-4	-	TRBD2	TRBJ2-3	CASSVTGTSGTDTQYF	TGTGCCAGCAGTGTTACCGGGACTAGCGGCACAGATACGCAGTATTTT
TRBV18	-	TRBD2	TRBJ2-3	CASSPPAGESTHISTDTQYF	TGTGCCAGCTCACCACCGGCGGGAGAATCTACCCACATTAGCACAGATACGCAGTATTTT
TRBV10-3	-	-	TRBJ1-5	CAISEREKDSNQPQHF	TGTGCCATCAGTGAAAGAGAAAAGGATTCCAATCAGCCCCAGCATTTT
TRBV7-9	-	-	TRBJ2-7	CASSPISGSSSYEQYF	TGTGCCAGCAGCCCCATCTCAGGGTCGAGCTCCTACGAGCAGTACTTC
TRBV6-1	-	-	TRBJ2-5	CASSGGTEIPRGETQYF	TGTGCCAGCAGTGGGGGGACTGAGATTCCACGCGGGGAGACCCAGTACTTC
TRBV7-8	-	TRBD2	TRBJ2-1	CASRSGVDEQFF	TGTGCCAGCAGAAGCGGGGTGGATGAGCAGTTCTTC
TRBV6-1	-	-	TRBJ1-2	CASSEQLSIFYGYTF	TGTGCCAGCAGTGAACAGCTTTCCATCTTTTATGGCTACACCTTC
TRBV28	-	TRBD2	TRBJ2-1	CASVTREGGYNEQFF	TGTGCCAGCGTAACGCGGGAGGGGGGCTACAATGAGCAGTTCTTC
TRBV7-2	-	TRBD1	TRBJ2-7	CASSAGTGREQYF	TGTGCCAGCAGCGCCGGGACAGGGAGGGAGCAGTACTTC
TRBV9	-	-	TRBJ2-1	CASSVGGGPGNEQFF	TGTGCCAGCAGCGTAGGTGGGGGGCCTGGCAATGAGCAGTTCTTC
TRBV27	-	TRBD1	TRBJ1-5	CASSAPGQGDQPQHF	TGTGCCAGCAGTGCGCCGGGACAGGGGGATCAGCCCCAGCATTTT
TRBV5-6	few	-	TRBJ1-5	CASSGPGPLGPQHF	TGTGCCAGCAGCGGACCCGGGCCCCTCGGGCCCCAGCATTTT
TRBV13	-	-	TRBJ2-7	CASRSQSGNYEQYF	TGTGCCAGCAGATCCCAGTCCGGTAACTACGAGCAGTACTTC
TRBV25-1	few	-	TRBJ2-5	CASSDQRTGETQYF	TGTGCCAGCAGTGATCAGCGAACGGGGGAGACCCAGTACTTC
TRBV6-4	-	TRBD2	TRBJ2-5	CASSEVAGETQYF	TGTGCCAGCAGCGAGGTAGCGGGAGAGACCCAGTACTTC
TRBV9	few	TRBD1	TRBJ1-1	CASSAGGAGNTEAFF	TGTGCCAGCAGCGCAGGGGGCGCTGGGAACACTGAAGCTTTCTTT
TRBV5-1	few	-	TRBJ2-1	CASSLGRAGEQFF	TGCGCCAGCAGCCTTGGTAGGGCTGGGGAGCAGTTCTTC
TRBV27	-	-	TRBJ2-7	CASRRQSTSYEQYF	TGTGCCAGCAGAAGACAGTCTACCTCCTACGAGCAGTACTTC
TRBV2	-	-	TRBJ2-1	CASLSWLSSYNEQFF	TGTGCCAGCCTAAGTTGGTTGAGCTCCTACAATGAGCAGTTCTTC
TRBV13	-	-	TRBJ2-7	CASSYHRDGNYEQYF	TGTGCCAGCAGCTACCACCGGGACGGGAACTACGAGCAGTACTTC